This T cell receptor beta chain was sequenced for a study of response to subunit inactivated influenza vaccine. This clonotype was found many times. CDR1 and CDR2 from the germline V gene are SGHTA and FQGNSA. The length of the CDR3 is 14 residues. With 5 bases removed from V and 0 bases from J, the gap between germline ends came to 5 bases. Via MiXCR, TCRdb re-called the RT-PCR reads, giving one row per CDR3 protein. The data hold about 540,000 distinct CDR3 sequences, with around 25% observed a single time. These same records also appear under a second study, on T cells expressing NK-cell markers. That study adds: Researchers built TCR beta cDNA using 5'RACE template switching with UMIs.

The specimen was CD4+ T cells sorted from PBMCs, collected about 11 days after vaccination. This chain joins TRBV7-2 and TRBJ2-6; maybe TRBD1 (5 bases). The clonotype comes from a man between 45 and 60 years old who received an inactivated influenza vaccine. This CDR3 is CASSRGSGANVLTF. DNA for the CDR3: TGTGCCAGCAGCAGGGGCTCTGGGGCCAACGTCCTGACTTTC.